This TCR beta chain was recovered during a study of OX40 agonist ivuxolimab in advanced cancers. Across the whole study: The dose of intravenous ivuxolimab that patients received every 2 weeks ranged from 0.01 to 10 mg/kg. Enrolled patients in dose escalation had cancers that were hepatocellular carcinoma, melanoma, renal cell or head and neck cancer.

Trimming left V 4 bases short and J 3 bases short, with 7 bases between. CDR1 and CDR2 (germline): SGHRS, YFSETQ. The length of the CDR3 is 12 residues. Findings and caveats of the study: Both CD4+ and CD8+ T cell populations in blood had undergone clonal expansion by week 6 at 0.1 to 3.0 mg/kg.

This table comes from immunoSEQ multiplex PCR, and its TCRdb copy is limited to in-frame clones, with some not included. The sample consists of 65,000 to 80,000 clones, about 85% of them appearing once. Remarks on this clone: Its antigen is unknown.

The source of this sequence is an adult with an advanced solid tumor such as melanoma, head and neck, liver or kidney cancer. Sequenced material: CD4+ or CD8+ T cells sorted from blood, taken in a trial of the OX40 agonist ivuxolimab. The chain uses TRBV5-1 and TRBJ1-2; no clear D. The CDR3 DNA reads as TGCGCCAGCAGCGTCACACACTATGGCTACACCTTC. Its translation: CASSVTHYGYTF. The full variable domain, its missing parts supplied by reference TRBV5-1 and TRBJ1-2, is KAGVTQTPRYLIKTRGQQVTLSCSPISGHRSVSWYQQTPGQGLQFLFEYFSETQRNKGNFPGRFSGRQFSNSRSEMNVSTLELGDSALYLCASSVTHYGYTFGSGTRLTVV.